The 21 T cell receptor beta chains below come from one sample, sequenced in a study of shared T cell receptors in the human thymus. Method: immunoSEQ multiplex PCR; TCRdb's copy keeps in-frame clones and lacks some. The data contain approximately 580,000 clones, 75% to 85% of them singletons. These data were likewise used in another study, on human thymus T cells.

The sequencing input was thymocytes. The receptors were gathered from a boy less than two years old with a congenital heart defect.

V usage is TRBV13 and J usage is TRBJ1-1, with D uncertain. This CDR3 has 14 residues. Trimming left V 3 bases short and J 5 bases short, with 13 bases between. The germline CDR1 and CDR2 sequences are PRHDT and FYEKMQ (reference sequence). The CDR3 here is CASSFGGRGTEAFF. In DNA, the CDR3 is TGTGCCAGCAGCTTCGGCGGTCGGGGTACTGAAGCTTTCTTT.

This clone came up a few times. V gene TRBV23-1 combines with J gene TRBJ2-1; 9 nucleotides align to TRBD2. TRBV23-1 is placed among ORFs of uncertain function. Unmatched junction bases numbered 4, after V lost 2 bases and J lost 2 bases. This CDR3 has 16 amino acids. As DNA, the CDR3 is TGCGCCAGCAGTCAACATAGCGGGAGCACCTACAATGAGCAGTTCTTC. It translates to CASSQHSGSTYNEQFF.

J is TRBJ2-2 and V is TRBV2, with D possibly matching TRBD1 (5 bases). The germline V gene encodes CDR1 SNHLY and CDR2 FYNNEI. Trimming removed 4 bases at V and 0 bases at J, with 12 bases between. This CDR3 contains 16 residues. The CDR3 nucleotides are TGTGCCAGCAGTGGAACGACAGTTTCGAACACCGGGGAGCTGTTTTTT. It yields the protein CASSGTTVSNTGELFF. Full variable domain (remainder filled in from reference TRBV2 and TRBJ2-2): EPEVTQTPSHQVTQMGQEVILRCVPISNHLYFYWYRQILGQKVEFLVSFYNNEISEKSEIFDDQFSVERPDGSNFTLKIRSTKLEDSAMYFCASSGTTVSNTGELFFGEGSRLTVL.

The rearrangement links TRBV28 to TRBJ1-2; 9 bases line up with TRBD1. With V trimmed by 2 bases and J by 8 bases, 6 bases remained unmatched. Looked up from germline, CDR1 is MDHEN and CDR2 is SYDVKM. The CDR3 runs to 14 residues. The CDR3 sequence is CASSLRRDRVGYTF. Here the CDR3 DNA reads TGTGCCAGCAGTTTAAGGCGGGACAGGGTGGGCTACACCTTC.

The rearrangement uses TRBV10-1 and TRBJ2-7, with TRBD2 matching 8 bases. The CDR3 extends over 12 amino acids. The V gene's germline CDR1 is WNHNN and CDR2 SYGVQD (reference sequence). V dropped 8 bases and J dropped 1; count of bases not matched to a gene: 1. CDR3 region: CASASGSYEQYF. CDR3 sequence (DNA): TGCGCCAGCGCTAGCGGGTCCTACGAGCAGTACTTC.

The gene calls are TRBV7-2 and TRBJ2-1, with 12 bases lining up with TRBD1. The trim removed 4 bases at V and 1 base at J, leaving 5 bases unmatched. CDR3 size: 17 residues. Germline V gives CDR1 SGHTA, CDR2 FQGNSA. The CDR3 loop is CASSWEGQGASYNEQFF. Written as DNA, the CDR3 is TGTGCCAGCAGCTGGGAGGGACAGGGGGCGTCCTACAATGAGCAGTTCTTC. The entire variable domain, with the rest obtained from reference TRBV7-2 and TRBJ2-1, is as follows: GAGVSQSPSNKVTEKGKDVELRCDPISGHTALYWYRQSLGQGLEFLIYFQGNSAPDKSGLPSDRFSAERTGGSVSTLTIQRTQQEDSAVYLCASSWEGQGASYNEQFFGPGTRLTVL.

Regarding this clone: Different DNA sequences within this sample yield the same CDR3. The chain joins TRBV27 to TRBJ2-7; perhaps TRBD1 as D (5 bases). CDR1 is MNHEY, CDR2 SMNVEV, per germline (reference sequence). The CDR3 extends over 13 amino acids. V dropped 3 bases and J dropped 2 bases, with 8 bases sitting between them. CDR3: CASSFGQTYEQYF. DNA for the CDR3: TGTGCCAGCAGTTTTGGACAAACCTACGAGCAGTACTTC.

CDR3 loop: CASSSRGYSNQPQHF. The DNA for the CDR3 is TGTGCCAGCTCATCCAGAGGCTATAGCAATCAGCCCCAGCATTTT. The V gene is TRBV18, the J gene TRBJ1-5; D ambiguous. V was clipped by 5 bases and J by 0 bases, with 11 bases between them. Germline values: CDR1 KGHSH, CDR2 LQKENI. There are 15 residues in the CDR3.

This chain connects TRBV15 to TRBJ2-1; 10 nucleotides align to TRBD2. Germline V gene data show CDR1 as LNHNV and CDR2 as YYDKDF (reference sequence). The CDR3 length is 17 residues. The V and J ends lost 0 bases and 5 bases, in that order; junction bases with no gene match: 7. The CDR3 region has the DNA TGTGCCACCAGCAGAGATCCCGGACTAGCGGTGCACAATGAGCAGTTCTTC. This codes for CATSRDPGLAVHNEQFF.

The V call is TRBV19, the J call TRBJ2-1, with 10 bases aligning to TRBD2. Trimming cost V 3 bases and J 6 bases; bases outside gene matches: 11. The CDR3 length is 17 residues. Germline CDR1 LNHDA, CDR2 SQIVND (reference sequence). CDR3 in DNA: TGTGCCAGTAGTATCAAGGGTCCTAGCGGGAGAACCAATGAGCAGTTCTTC. Amino acid sequence: CASSIKGPSGRTNEQFF.

The rearrangement uses TRBV20-1 and TRBJ2-7; 7 bases line up with TRBD2. This CDR3 has 11 amino acids. Germline loops: CDR1 DFQATT, CDR2 SNEGSKA (reference sequence). CDR3 protein: CSTSDSYEQYF. CDR3 nucleotides: TGCTCCACTAGCGACTCCTACGAGCAGTACTTC.

V and J are TRBV30 and TRBJ2-1; D uncertain. Trimming took 0 bases from V and 0 from J, leaving 12 bases between them. This CDR3 contains 16 residues. Germline values: CDR1 GTSNPN, CDR2 SVGIG (reference sequence). The CDR3: CAWSVLYYFSYNEQFF. DNA of the CDR3: TGTGCCTGGAGTGTACTATACTACTTCTCCTACAATGAGCAGTTCTTC.

This clone turned up a few times. The rearrangement joins TRBV23-1 to TRBJ2-2, with 7 bases fitting TRBD1. TRBV23-1 is flagged as an ORF with uncertain function. The CDR3 is made up of 14 amino acids. V lost 2 bases to trimming and J lost 6 bases; unmatched junction nucleotides: 3. CDR3 region: CASSQTGTAGELFF. The CDR3 nucleotides read TGCGCCAGCAGTCAAACCGGGACAGCCGGGGAGCTGTTTTTT.

This clone was seen once. This chain connects TRBV5-1 to TRBJ2-5, with 8 bases that match TRBD2. The ends lost 4 bases at V and 1 base at J; junction bases unmatched: 3. Germline CDR1 reads SGHRS; CDR2 reads YFSETQ. The CDR3 length is 14 residues. CDR3 amino acids: CASSIAGSQETQYF. The CDR3, as DNA: TGCGCCAGCAGCATAGCGGGATCCCAAGAGACCCAGTACTTC.

This clone was counted a few times. The chain joins TRBV7-8 to TRBJ2-7; D is perhaps TRBD2 (6 bases). The CDR3 spans 15 residues. The germline V gene encodes CDR1 SGHVS and CDR2 FQNEAQ. Between the trimmed V and J ends, which lost 5 bases and 3 bases, there was a span of 17 bases. The CDR3 here is CASSAGRGIGYEQYF. For the CDR3, the DNA is TGTGCCAGCAGCGCCGGCCGGGGGATCGGCTACGAGCAGTACTTC.

This chain links TRBV28 with TRBJ2-7, with TRBD2 matching over 8 bases. CDR3 length: 14 amino acids. The V gene end was trimmed by 3 bases and the J gene end by 2 bases; junction bases not matched to a gene: 3. Germline V gene lookup returns CDR1 MDHEN and CDR2 SYDVKM. The CDR3 loop is CASSFQAGAYEQYF. CDR3 sequence (DNA): TGTGCCAGCAGTTTTCAAGCGGGAGCCTACGAGCAGTACTTC.

This clone was detected only once. The chain employs TRBV11-3 and TRBJ2-1, with a weak D call TRBD2 (6 bases). This CDR3 is built from 15 residues. Germline CDR1 reads SGHNT; CDR2 reads YENEEA. V lost 3 bases to trimming and J lost 3 bases, with 12 bases between them. This chain's CDR3 is CASSFSLAFYNEQFF. CDR3 nucleotide sequence: TGTGCCAGCAGCTTCTCACTAGCTTTCTACAATGAGCAGTTCTTC. Filled out from reference TRBV11-3 and TRBJ2-1, the complete variable domain reads EAGVVQSPRYKIIEKKQPVAFWCNPISGHNTLYWYLQNLGQGPELLIRYENEEAVDDSQLPKDRFSAERLKGVDSTLKIQPAELGDSAVYLCASSFSLAFYNEQFFGPGTRLTVL.

This clone was observed a single time. The chain uses TRBV15 and TRBJ1-1, with 7 bases that match TRBD1. The J segment lost 1 base and the V segment lost 1 base, leaving 9 bases of the junction unmatched. Germline V CDR1 and CDR2: LNHNV, YYDKDF (reference sequence). This CDR3 region has 17 residues. The CDR3 protein is CATSRVQGKGSNTEAFF. DNA for the CDR3: TGTGCCACCAGCAGAGTACAGGGGAAGGGGTCGAACACTGAAGCTTTCTTT.

The chain joins TRBV16 to TRBJ2-5, with 10 bases that match TRBD1. The junction had 7 bases not matched to a gene; V was cut back by 4 bases and J by 11 bases. In germline, CDR1 is KGHSY, CDR2 FQNENV. The CDR3 has 13 amino acids. CDR3 DNA: TGTGCCAGCAGCCCCGGGACAGGGGTTGAGCAGTACTTC. This encodes CASSPGTGVEQYF.

The genes are TRBV9 and TRBJ2-7, with TRBD2 matching over 8 bases. This CDR3 is 15 amino acids long. Germline CDR1 is SGDLS and CDR2 is YYNGEE. V dropped 3 bases and J dropped 1; count of bases not matched to a gene: 6. CDR3 loop: CASSAGTRGSYEQYF. The CDR3 DNA follows: TGTGCCAGCAGCGCCGGGACTAGGGGGTCCTACGAGCAGTACTTC.

The V call is TRBV9, the J call TRBJ2-3, with D perhaps matching TRBD2 (6 bases). Trimming removed 1 base at V and 2 bases at J, with 26 bases between. The germline V gene has CDR1 SGDLS and CDR2 YYNGEE. This CDR3 is 20 amino acids long. Here the CDR3 DNA reads TGTGCCAGCAGCGTAACGACCCCCCAAGGATCCGGGAGAGTCACAGATACGCAGTATTTT. Amino acids: CASSVTTPQGSGRVTDTQYF.